Listed below are T cell receptor beta chains from one sample, sequenced in a study of CD8 T cells in Susac syndrome. TCRdb reprocessed the immunoSEQ multiplex PCR reads via MiXCR and lists one record per CDR3 protein. The sample shows some 240,000 distinct CDR3 sequences, about 95% of them seen only once. Sequenced material: CD4+ T cells from PBMCs. The receptors were gathered from a human donor with Susac syndrome. The CDR3 runs from the conserved cysteine through the conserved F or W. D genes are given only for firm matches. Clone size is stated in some rows and not others, as once, few, many or a class when expanded.

j_gene: TRBJ1-1
v_gene: TRBV7-3
abundance: -
d_gene: -
CDR3nt: TGTGCCAGCAGCCAGGGCCGGGACGGTGAAGCTTTCTTT
CDR3aa: CASSQGRDGEAFF

j_gene: TRBJ2-7
v_gene: TRBV20-1
abundance: -
d_gene: -
CDR3nt: TGCAGTGCTAGAATGGGGTCCTACGAGCAGTACTTC
CDR3aa: CSARMGSYEQYF

j_gene: TRBJ2-1
v_gene: TRBV29-1
abundance: -
d_gene: -
CDR3nt: TGCAGCGTTGATGCTTCGGCGGGATTAGGCAATGAGCAGTTCTTC
CDR3aa: CSVDASAGLGNEQFF

j_gene: TRBJ1-2
v_gene: TRBV15
abundance: -
d_gene: -
CDR3nt: TGTGCCACCAGCGCCCGCGGGGGCCTGGACTATGGCTACACCTTC
CDR3aa: CATSARGGLDYGYTF

j_gene: TRBJ2-2
v_gene: TRBV7-6
abundance: -
d_gene: -
CDR3nt: TGTGCCAGCAGCTTAGGGACTAACACCGGGGAGCTGTTTTTT
CDR3aa: CASSLGTNTGELFF

j_gene: TRBJ2-3
v_gene: TRBV6-4
abundance: once
d_gene: TRBD2
CDR3nt: TGTGCCAGCAGCGCTAGCGGGGTTCTCACAGATACGCAGTATTTT
CDR3aa: CASSASGVLTDTQYF

j_gene: TRBJ2-1
v_gene: TRBV5-1
abundance: -
d_gene: TRBD2
CDR3nt: TGCGCCAGCAGCTTTGGTACTAGCGGGAGGGGTGAGCAGTTCTTC
CDR3aa: CASSFGTSGRGEQFF

j_gene: TRBJ2-7
v_gene: TRBV30
abundance: -
d_gene: TRBD1
CDR3nt: TGTGCCTGGTCCGGGACAGCAACCTACGAGCAGTACTTC
CDR3aa: CAWSGTATYEQYF

j_gene: TRBJ2-2
v_gene: TRBV20-1
abundance: -
d_gene: TRBD2
CDR3nt: TGCAGTGCTAGAGGGTCCCTAGCGGGAGGGTTAAACACCGGGGAGCTGTTTTTT
CDR3aa: CSARGSLAGGLNTGELFF

j_gene: TRBJ1-2
v_gene: TRBV11-3
abundance: -
d_gene: -
CDR3nt: TGTGCCAGCAGCCGGACTGGTGGTGACTATGGCTACACCTTC
CDR3aa: CASSRTGGDYGYTF

j_gene: TRBJ2-2
v_gene: TRBV9
abundance: -
d_gene: -
CDR3nt: TGTGCCAGCAGCGTAGAGCGTCCGGGGACCTTGAACACCGGGGAGCTGTTTTTT
CDR3aa: CASSVERPGTLNTGELFF

j_gene: TRBJ2-4
v_gene: TRBV20-1
abundance: -
d_gene: TRBD2
CDR3nt: TGCAGTGCTAGAGATGCTAGCGGGGGGGCAAACATTCAGTACTTC
CDR3aa: CSARDASGGANIQYF

j_gene: TRBJ2-5
v_gene: TRBV29-1
abundance: -
d_gene: TRBD1
CDR3nt: TGCAGCGCCTCGGGGCCGGGACAGAAAGAGACCCAGTACTTC
CDR3aa: CSASGPGQKETQYF

j_gene: TRBJ2-1
v_gene: TRBV6-5
abundance: -
d_gene: -
CDR3nt: TGTGCCAGCAGTTACTCAGTAGGGGTGCAGTTCTTC
CDR3aa: CASSYSVGVQFF

j_gene: TRBJ2-7
v_gene: TRBV7-3
abundance: -
d_gene: TRBD1
CDR3nt: TGTGCCAGGGGACAGGGGAACGAGCAGTACTTC
CDR3aa: CARGQGNEQYF

j_gene: TRBJ2-1
v_gene: TRBV5-4
abundance: -
d_gene: TRBD1
CDR3nt: TGTGCCAGCAGATCCGGGACAGGGGCATACAATGAGCAGTTCTTC
CDR3aa: CASRSGTGAYNEQFF

j_gene: TRBJ1-2
v_gene: TRBV9
abundance: -
d_gene: -
CDR3nt: TGTGCCAGCAGTGACCTAGCTAACTATGGCTACACCTTC
CDR3aa: CASSDLANYGYTF

j_gene: TRBJ2-7
v_gene: TRBV28
abundance: -
d_gene: -
CDR3nt: TGTGCCAGCAGTTTGACGGGGATGCGGTACGAGCAGTACTTC
CDR3aa: CASSLTGMRYEQYF

j_gene: TRBJ2-6
v_gene: TRBV29-1
abundance: -
d_gene: TRBD1
CDR3nt: TGCAGCGTGAGACAGGGGGCCAGCTCTGGGGCCAACGTCCTGACTTTC
CDR3aa: CSVRQGASSGANVLTF

j_gene: TRBJ2-3
v_gene: TRBV20-1
abundance: -
d_gene: -
CDR3nt: TGCAGCACAGATACGCAGTATTTT
CDR3aa: CSTDTQYF

j_gene: TRBJ1-1
v_gene: TRBV28
abundance: once
d_gene: -
CDR3nt: TGTGCCAGCAGTACAGGGACGTGGAACACTGAAGCTTTCTTT
CDR3aa: CASSTGTWNTEAFF

j_gene: TRBJ2-7
v_gene: TRBV28
abundance: -
d_gene: -
CDR3nt: TGTGCCAGCAGTTCCAATCAGGCAGGGGCCTACGAGCAGTACTTC
CDR3aa: CASSSNQAGAYEQYF

j_gene: TRBJ1-3
v_gene: TRBV30
abundance: -
d_gene: TRBD1
CDR3nt: TGTGCCGGAACAGGGGTTAGTGGAAACACCATATATTTT
CDR3aa: CAGTGVSGNTIYF

j_gene: TRBJ1-1
v_gene: TRBV25-1
abundance: -
d_gene: TRBD1
CDR3nt: TGTGCCAGCAGACAGGGGAAAACTGAAGCTTTCTTT
CDR3aa: CASRQGKTEAFF

j_gene: TRBJ2-6
v_gene: TRBV4-1
abundance: -
d_gene: -
CDR3nt: TGCGCCAGCAGACCACCGGTCTTGGAGCCTGGGGCCAACGTCCTGACTTTC
CDR3aa: CASRPPVLEPGANVLTF

j_gene: TRBJ2-7
v_gene: TRBV7-9
abundance: -
d_gene: TRBD1
CDR3nt: TGTGCCAGCAGCAAAGGACAGGTCTCCTACGAGCAGTACTTC
CDR3aa: CASSKGQVSYEQYF

j_gene: TRBJ1-5
v_gene: TRBV7-8
abundance: -
d_gene: -
CDR3nt: TGTGCCAGCAGCTTAGTTGAGGGTCGCCCCCAGCATTTT
CDR3aa: CASSLVEGRPQHF

j_gene: TRBJ1-1
v_gene: TRBV7-2
abundance: -
d_gene: TRBD1
CDR3nt: TGTGCCAGCAGCTTCCAGACAGGGGTTGGCACTGAAGCTTTCTTT
CDR3aa: CASSFQTGVGTEAFF

j_gene: TRBJ2-2
v_gene: TRBV29-1
abundance: -
d_gene: -
CDR3nt: TGCAGCGTGATAGGCCACGCGAACACCGGGGAGCTGTTTTTT
CDR3aa: CSVIGHANTGELFF

j_gene: TRBJ2-1
v_gene: TRBV6-5
abundance: -
d_gene: TRBD2
CDR3nt: TGTGCCAGCAGTTTCCGAGGACTAGCGGGAGGTTACAATGAGCAGTTCTTC
CDR3aa: CASSFRGLAGGYNEQFF

j_gene: TRBJ2-3
v_gene: TRBV18
abundance: -
d_gene: TRBD1
CDR3nt: TGTGCCAGCTCACCACAGGGGGCCTCAGATACGCAGTATTTT
CDR3aa: CASSPQGASDTQYF

j_gene: TRBJ2-5
v_gene: TRBV28
abundance: -
d_gene: -
CDR3nt: TGTGCCAGCAGCTACTCAGGGATGGGAGAGACCCAGTACTTC
CDR3aa: CASSYSGMGETQYF

j_gene: TRBJ1-1
v_gene: TRBV9
abundance: once
d_gene: -
CDR3nt: TGTGCCAGCAGCGTAGCTACGTGGGGGCCGAACACTGAAGCTTTCTTT
CDR3aa: CASSVATWGPNTEAFF

j_gene: TRBJ1-1
v_gene: TRBV18
abundance: few
d_gene: -
CDR3nt: TGTGCCAGCTCACCCGACTCTGAAGCTTTCTTT
CDR3aa: CASSPDSEAFF

j_gene: TRBJ1-2
v_gene: TRBV20-1
abundance: -
d_gene: -
CDR3nt: TGCAGTGCTCCAGACCCCCTAAACATCTATGGCTACACCTTC
CDR3aa: CSAPDPLNIYGYTF

j_gene: TRBJ2-1
v_gene: TRBV3-1
abundance: -
d_gene: -
CDR3nt: TGTGCCAGCAGCCAAGATCAGCTAGCTCCGTTCTTC
CDR3aa: CASSQDQLAPFF

j_gene: TRBJ2-5
v_gene: TRBV20-1
abundance: -
d_gene: -
CDR3nt: TGCAGTGCTGAGAGGGCCGCCCAAGAGACCCAGTACTTC
CDR3aa: CSAERAAQETQYF

j_gene: TRBJ2-3
v_gene: TRBV6-5
abundance: once
d_gene: TRBD2
CDR3nt: TGTGCCAGCAGTAGCCCTAGCGGGAGGGTCGATACGCAGTATTTT
CDR3aa: CASSSPSGRVDTQYF

j_gene: TRBJ2-1
v_gene: TRBV12-3/TRBV12-4
abundance: -
d_gene: -
CDR3nt: TGTGCCAGCAGGAGTGAGGGCTACAATGAGCAGTTCTTC
CDR3aa: CASRSEGYNEQFF

j_gene: TRBJ1-5
v_gene: TRBV19
abundance: -
d_gene: -
CDR3nt: TGTGCCAGTAGTTCTACAGCGGTCAATCAGCCCCAGCATTTT
CDR3aa: CASSSTAVNQPQHF

j_gene: TRBJ2-4
v_gene: TRBV29-1
abundance: -
d_gene: -
CDR3nt: TGCAGCGTCCCCAGGGCCCTAGCCAAAAACATTCAGTACTTC
CDR3aa: CSVPRALAKNIQYF

j_gene: TRBJ2-7
v_gene: TRBV18
abundance: few
d_gene: -
CDR3nt: TGTGCCAGCTCTACGGGGCCCTCCTACGAGCAGTACTTC
CDR3aa: CASSTGPSYEQYF

j_gene: TRBJ1-2
v_gene: TRBV30
abundance: -
d_gene: -
CDR3nt: TGTGCCTGGAGTACGAGTGGACTTCATGGCTACACCTTC
CDR3aa: CAWSTSGLHGYTF

j_gene: TRBJ1-2
v_gene: TRBV19
abundance: -
d_gene: -
CDR3nt: TGTGCCACCCTCGTCACGGTGGGAAACTATGGCTACACCTTC
CDR3aa: CATLVTVGNYGYTF